Listed here are 10 T cell receptor beta chains from one sample, sequenced in a study of identical twins. TCRdb re-called the 5' RACE reads with MiXCR, one entry per CDR3 protein. The sample has around 550,000 distinct CDR3 sequences, around 15% seen once; the top ten hold roughly 0.46%. The same sample was also studied in work on yellow fever vaccine responses in identical twins.

Sequenced material: CD4+ T cells sorted from blood. The origin of the receptors is a woman between 18 and 29 years old in good health.

This clonotype was observed a handful of times. The J gene is TRBJ1-6, the V gene TRBV12-3 or TRBV12-4; 7 bases are a match to TRBD1. V shed 4 bases, J shed 6 bases, and the junction held 6 bases outside the gene matches. CDR3 size: 15 residues. The CDR3 sequence: CASSSRTGSNSPLHF. The CDR3 region has the DNA TGTGCCAGCAGTTCTAGGACAGGATCTAATTCACCCCTCCACTTT.

This clonotype was seen ten or more times. The V call is TRBV5-1, the J call TRBJ2-1; 7 bases map to TRBD2. Germline V lookup: CDR1 SGHRS, CDR2 YFSETQ. This CDR3 comprises 17 residues. Germline trimming cut 0 bases from V and 2 bases from J; bases unmatched to any gene: 8. The chain's CDR3 is CASSLDGGGPTYNEQFF. Here the CDR3 DNA reads TGCGCCAGCAGCTTGGATGGCGGGGGTCCTACCTACAATGAGCAGTTCTTC.

This clonotype was counted many times. The rearrangement uses TRBV12-3 or TRBV12-4 and TRBJ1-5; possibly TRBD1 for D (6 bases). Trimming cost V 4 bases and J 9 bases, with 25 bases left between them. The CDR3 runs to 17 residues. The CDR3 protein is CASSSPRDTGSLGPQHF. As DNA, the CDR3 is TGTGCCAGCAGTTCACCCCGGGACACTGGTTCCCTCGGGCCCCAGCATTTT.

In nucleotides, the CDR3 is TGCGCCAGCAGCTCCGGGCAACAGGGTGCCGAGCAGTACGTC. This gives the protein CASSSGQQGAEQYV. This chain connects TRBV5-1 to TRBJ2-7; possibly TRBD1 for D (6 bases). V was shortened by 3 bases and J by 6 bases, with 16 bases between the two germline ends. Germline CDR1 SGHRS, CDR2 YFSETQ. There are 14 residues in the CDR3.

The J gene is TRBJ2-3, the V gene TRBV28; D possibly corresponds to TRBD2 (5 bases). This CDR3 is 14 amino acids long. CDR1 is MDHEN and CDR2 is SYDVKM in the germline V gene. V shed 5 bases and J shed 3 bases, with 12 bases lying between them. For the CDR3, the DNA is TGTGCCAGCAGTCCTTCCTCGGGGACAGATACGCAGTATTTT. It specifies CASSPSSGTDTQYF.

The chain employs TRBV7-9 and TRBJ2-1; 7 bases align to TRBD2. This CDR3 contains 15 residues. Trimming removed 1 base from V and 4 bases from J; junction bases left unmatched: 4. Germline CDR1 and CDR2: SEHNR and FQNEAQ (reference sequence). In nucleotides, the CDR3 is TGTGCCAGCAGCTTAGGGACTAGGGAGTACAATGAGCAGTTCTTC. Protein product: CASSLGTREYNEQFF. The full variable domain, with the rest looked up from reference TRBV7-9 and TRBJ2-1, is DTGVSQNPRHKITKRGQNVTFRCDPISEHNRLYWYRQTLGQGPEFLTYFQNEAQLEKSRLLSDRFSAERPKGSFSTLEIQRTEQGDSAMYLCASSLGTREYNEQFFGPGTRLTVL.

DNA for the CDR3: TGTGCCAGCAGTTTTCCCGGGACAGGGGAGTTCTTC. This translates into CASSFPGTGEFF. The chain is built from TRBV28 and TRBJ2-1; 10 bases match TRBD1. The germline CDR1 and CDR2 sequences are MDHEN and SYDVKM. V trimming: 3 bases; J trimming: 14 bases; junction bases outside the gene matches: 4. The CDR3 consists of 12 residues.

V gene TRBV15 combines with J gene TRBJ2-2, with 14 bases fitting TRBD2. V lost 2 bases, J lost 6 bases, and 8 bases stayed unmatched. This CDR3 has 18 amino acids. Germline loops: CDR1 LNHNV, CDR2 YYDKDF (reference sequence). The CDR3 sequence is CATSRLLTSGGAAGELFF. CDR3 nucleotide sequence: TGTGCCACCAGCAGACTCCTGACTAGCGGGGGGGCAGCCGGGGAGCTGTTTTTT.

The chain couples TRBV12-3 or TRBV12-4 to TRBJ1-1; 9 positions agree with TRBD1. The J segment lost 7 bases and the V segment lost 3 bases, leaving 6 bases of the junction unmatched. There are 14 residues in the CDR3. CDR3 coding DNA: TGTGCCAGCAGTTTCGGGACAGGGTTAGGTGAAGCTTTCTTT. Amino acids: CASSFGTGLGEAFF.

The sample holds a few counts of this clonotype. The chain carries TRBV6-2 or TRBV6-3 and TRBJ2-2, with unresolved D. Trimming cost V 6 bases and J 6 bases, with 8 bases left between them. The V gene's germline CDR1 is MNHEY and CDR2 SVGEGT. CDR3 size: 12 residues. The CDR3 DNA follows: TGTGCCAGCAGACACTATCCCGGGGAGCTGTTTTTT. Its protein product is CASRHYPGELFF.